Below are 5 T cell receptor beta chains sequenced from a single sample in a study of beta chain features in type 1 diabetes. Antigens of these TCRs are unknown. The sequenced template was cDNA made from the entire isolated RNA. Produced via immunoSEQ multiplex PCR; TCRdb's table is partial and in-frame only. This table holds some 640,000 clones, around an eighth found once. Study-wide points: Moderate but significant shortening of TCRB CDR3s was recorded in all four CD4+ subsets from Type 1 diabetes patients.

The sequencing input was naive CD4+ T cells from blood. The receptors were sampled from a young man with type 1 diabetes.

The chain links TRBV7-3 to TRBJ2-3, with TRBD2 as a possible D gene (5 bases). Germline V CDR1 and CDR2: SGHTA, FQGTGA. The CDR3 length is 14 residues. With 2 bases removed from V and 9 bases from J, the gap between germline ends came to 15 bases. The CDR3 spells CASSLELSPGTQYF. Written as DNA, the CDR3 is TGTGCCAGCAGCTTAGAACTTTCTCCGGGGACGCAGTATTTT.

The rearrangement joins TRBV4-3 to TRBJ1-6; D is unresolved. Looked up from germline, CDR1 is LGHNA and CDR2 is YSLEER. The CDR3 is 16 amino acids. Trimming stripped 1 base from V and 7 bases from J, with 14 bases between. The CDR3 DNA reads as TGCGCCAGCAGCCAAGGATTGGCCAGGCCGAATTCACCCCTCCACTTT. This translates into CASSQGLARPNSPLHF.

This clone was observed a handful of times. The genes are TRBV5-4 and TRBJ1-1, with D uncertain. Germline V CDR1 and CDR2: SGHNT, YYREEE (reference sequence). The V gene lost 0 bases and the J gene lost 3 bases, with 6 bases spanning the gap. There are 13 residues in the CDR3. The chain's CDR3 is CASSLARDTEAFF. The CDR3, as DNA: TGTGCCAGCAGCTTGGCACGGGACACTGAAGCTTTCTTT.

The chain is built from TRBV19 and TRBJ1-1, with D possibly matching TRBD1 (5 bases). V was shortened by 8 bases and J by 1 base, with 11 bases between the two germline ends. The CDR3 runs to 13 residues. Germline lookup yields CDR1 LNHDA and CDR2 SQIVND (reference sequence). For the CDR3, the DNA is TGTGCCAGTTCTGGGACCCCGAACACTGAAGCTTTCTTT. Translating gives CASSGTPNTEAFF.

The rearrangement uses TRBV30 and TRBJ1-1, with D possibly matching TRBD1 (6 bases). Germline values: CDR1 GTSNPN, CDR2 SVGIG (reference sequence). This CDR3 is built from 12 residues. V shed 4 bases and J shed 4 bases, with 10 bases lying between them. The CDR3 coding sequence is TGTGCCTGGACCCGGGACACCACTGAAGCTTTCTTT. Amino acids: CAWTRDTTEAFF.